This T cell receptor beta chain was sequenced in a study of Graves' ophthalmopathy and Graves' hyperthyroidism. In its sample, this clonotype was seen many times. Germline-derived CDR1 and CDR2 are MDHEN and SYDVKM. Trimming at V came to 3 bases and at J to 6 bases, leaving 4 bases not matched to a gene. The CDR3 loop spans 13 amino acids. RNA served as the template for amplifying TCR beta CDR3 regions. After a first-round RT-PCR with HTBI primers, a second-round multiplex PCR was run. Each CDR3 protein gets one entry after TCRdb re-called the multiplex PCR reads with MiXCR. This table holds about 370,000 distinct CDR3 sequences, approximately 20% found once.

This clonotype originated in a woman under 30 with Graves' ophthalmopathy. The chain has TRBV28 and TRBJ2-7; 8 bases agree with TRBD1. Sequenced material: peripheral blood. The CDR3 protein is CASSFSDRGEQYF. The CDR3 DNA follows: TGTGCCAGCAGTTTCTCTGACAGGGGCGAGCAGTACTTC.